The clone carrying this T cell receptor beta chain was recorded at least ten times. The antigen remains undetermined. TCRdb called the RACE reads again in MiXCR, with one record for every CDR3 protein. Here the sample spans 150,000 to 200,000 distinct CDR3 sequences, about 15% being singletons. These data come from a study of human T cells and chemical hapten exposure. The wider study: Sensitization applied 2% DPC to roughly 2 cm by roughly 2 cm of upper inner arm skin.

Notes on the study in general: Alopecia affecting every donor means their immune response may not match healthy people's.

As for time point: patch test 1, 2 weeks after DPC sensitization. Treatment here: therapeutic diphenylcyclopropenone sensitization with weekly scalp DPC. The CDR3 runs to 12 residues. V dropped 9 bases and J dropped 8 bases, with 15 bases sitting between them. CDR1 and CDR2 (germline): KGHDR, SFDVKD. This TCR derives from a woman in her 30s with alopecia areata. Some clones in this sample may be carry-over from other donors' samples. The rearrangement joins TRBV24-1 to TRBJ1-2, with D tentatively TRBD1 (5 bases). The sample consisted of whole blood, taken in connection with sensitization to the hapten diphenylcyclopropenone (DPC). The CDR3 nucleotides read TGTGCCACCGCGACAGACTTCAGCGGCTACACCTTC. This codes for CATATDFSGYTF.